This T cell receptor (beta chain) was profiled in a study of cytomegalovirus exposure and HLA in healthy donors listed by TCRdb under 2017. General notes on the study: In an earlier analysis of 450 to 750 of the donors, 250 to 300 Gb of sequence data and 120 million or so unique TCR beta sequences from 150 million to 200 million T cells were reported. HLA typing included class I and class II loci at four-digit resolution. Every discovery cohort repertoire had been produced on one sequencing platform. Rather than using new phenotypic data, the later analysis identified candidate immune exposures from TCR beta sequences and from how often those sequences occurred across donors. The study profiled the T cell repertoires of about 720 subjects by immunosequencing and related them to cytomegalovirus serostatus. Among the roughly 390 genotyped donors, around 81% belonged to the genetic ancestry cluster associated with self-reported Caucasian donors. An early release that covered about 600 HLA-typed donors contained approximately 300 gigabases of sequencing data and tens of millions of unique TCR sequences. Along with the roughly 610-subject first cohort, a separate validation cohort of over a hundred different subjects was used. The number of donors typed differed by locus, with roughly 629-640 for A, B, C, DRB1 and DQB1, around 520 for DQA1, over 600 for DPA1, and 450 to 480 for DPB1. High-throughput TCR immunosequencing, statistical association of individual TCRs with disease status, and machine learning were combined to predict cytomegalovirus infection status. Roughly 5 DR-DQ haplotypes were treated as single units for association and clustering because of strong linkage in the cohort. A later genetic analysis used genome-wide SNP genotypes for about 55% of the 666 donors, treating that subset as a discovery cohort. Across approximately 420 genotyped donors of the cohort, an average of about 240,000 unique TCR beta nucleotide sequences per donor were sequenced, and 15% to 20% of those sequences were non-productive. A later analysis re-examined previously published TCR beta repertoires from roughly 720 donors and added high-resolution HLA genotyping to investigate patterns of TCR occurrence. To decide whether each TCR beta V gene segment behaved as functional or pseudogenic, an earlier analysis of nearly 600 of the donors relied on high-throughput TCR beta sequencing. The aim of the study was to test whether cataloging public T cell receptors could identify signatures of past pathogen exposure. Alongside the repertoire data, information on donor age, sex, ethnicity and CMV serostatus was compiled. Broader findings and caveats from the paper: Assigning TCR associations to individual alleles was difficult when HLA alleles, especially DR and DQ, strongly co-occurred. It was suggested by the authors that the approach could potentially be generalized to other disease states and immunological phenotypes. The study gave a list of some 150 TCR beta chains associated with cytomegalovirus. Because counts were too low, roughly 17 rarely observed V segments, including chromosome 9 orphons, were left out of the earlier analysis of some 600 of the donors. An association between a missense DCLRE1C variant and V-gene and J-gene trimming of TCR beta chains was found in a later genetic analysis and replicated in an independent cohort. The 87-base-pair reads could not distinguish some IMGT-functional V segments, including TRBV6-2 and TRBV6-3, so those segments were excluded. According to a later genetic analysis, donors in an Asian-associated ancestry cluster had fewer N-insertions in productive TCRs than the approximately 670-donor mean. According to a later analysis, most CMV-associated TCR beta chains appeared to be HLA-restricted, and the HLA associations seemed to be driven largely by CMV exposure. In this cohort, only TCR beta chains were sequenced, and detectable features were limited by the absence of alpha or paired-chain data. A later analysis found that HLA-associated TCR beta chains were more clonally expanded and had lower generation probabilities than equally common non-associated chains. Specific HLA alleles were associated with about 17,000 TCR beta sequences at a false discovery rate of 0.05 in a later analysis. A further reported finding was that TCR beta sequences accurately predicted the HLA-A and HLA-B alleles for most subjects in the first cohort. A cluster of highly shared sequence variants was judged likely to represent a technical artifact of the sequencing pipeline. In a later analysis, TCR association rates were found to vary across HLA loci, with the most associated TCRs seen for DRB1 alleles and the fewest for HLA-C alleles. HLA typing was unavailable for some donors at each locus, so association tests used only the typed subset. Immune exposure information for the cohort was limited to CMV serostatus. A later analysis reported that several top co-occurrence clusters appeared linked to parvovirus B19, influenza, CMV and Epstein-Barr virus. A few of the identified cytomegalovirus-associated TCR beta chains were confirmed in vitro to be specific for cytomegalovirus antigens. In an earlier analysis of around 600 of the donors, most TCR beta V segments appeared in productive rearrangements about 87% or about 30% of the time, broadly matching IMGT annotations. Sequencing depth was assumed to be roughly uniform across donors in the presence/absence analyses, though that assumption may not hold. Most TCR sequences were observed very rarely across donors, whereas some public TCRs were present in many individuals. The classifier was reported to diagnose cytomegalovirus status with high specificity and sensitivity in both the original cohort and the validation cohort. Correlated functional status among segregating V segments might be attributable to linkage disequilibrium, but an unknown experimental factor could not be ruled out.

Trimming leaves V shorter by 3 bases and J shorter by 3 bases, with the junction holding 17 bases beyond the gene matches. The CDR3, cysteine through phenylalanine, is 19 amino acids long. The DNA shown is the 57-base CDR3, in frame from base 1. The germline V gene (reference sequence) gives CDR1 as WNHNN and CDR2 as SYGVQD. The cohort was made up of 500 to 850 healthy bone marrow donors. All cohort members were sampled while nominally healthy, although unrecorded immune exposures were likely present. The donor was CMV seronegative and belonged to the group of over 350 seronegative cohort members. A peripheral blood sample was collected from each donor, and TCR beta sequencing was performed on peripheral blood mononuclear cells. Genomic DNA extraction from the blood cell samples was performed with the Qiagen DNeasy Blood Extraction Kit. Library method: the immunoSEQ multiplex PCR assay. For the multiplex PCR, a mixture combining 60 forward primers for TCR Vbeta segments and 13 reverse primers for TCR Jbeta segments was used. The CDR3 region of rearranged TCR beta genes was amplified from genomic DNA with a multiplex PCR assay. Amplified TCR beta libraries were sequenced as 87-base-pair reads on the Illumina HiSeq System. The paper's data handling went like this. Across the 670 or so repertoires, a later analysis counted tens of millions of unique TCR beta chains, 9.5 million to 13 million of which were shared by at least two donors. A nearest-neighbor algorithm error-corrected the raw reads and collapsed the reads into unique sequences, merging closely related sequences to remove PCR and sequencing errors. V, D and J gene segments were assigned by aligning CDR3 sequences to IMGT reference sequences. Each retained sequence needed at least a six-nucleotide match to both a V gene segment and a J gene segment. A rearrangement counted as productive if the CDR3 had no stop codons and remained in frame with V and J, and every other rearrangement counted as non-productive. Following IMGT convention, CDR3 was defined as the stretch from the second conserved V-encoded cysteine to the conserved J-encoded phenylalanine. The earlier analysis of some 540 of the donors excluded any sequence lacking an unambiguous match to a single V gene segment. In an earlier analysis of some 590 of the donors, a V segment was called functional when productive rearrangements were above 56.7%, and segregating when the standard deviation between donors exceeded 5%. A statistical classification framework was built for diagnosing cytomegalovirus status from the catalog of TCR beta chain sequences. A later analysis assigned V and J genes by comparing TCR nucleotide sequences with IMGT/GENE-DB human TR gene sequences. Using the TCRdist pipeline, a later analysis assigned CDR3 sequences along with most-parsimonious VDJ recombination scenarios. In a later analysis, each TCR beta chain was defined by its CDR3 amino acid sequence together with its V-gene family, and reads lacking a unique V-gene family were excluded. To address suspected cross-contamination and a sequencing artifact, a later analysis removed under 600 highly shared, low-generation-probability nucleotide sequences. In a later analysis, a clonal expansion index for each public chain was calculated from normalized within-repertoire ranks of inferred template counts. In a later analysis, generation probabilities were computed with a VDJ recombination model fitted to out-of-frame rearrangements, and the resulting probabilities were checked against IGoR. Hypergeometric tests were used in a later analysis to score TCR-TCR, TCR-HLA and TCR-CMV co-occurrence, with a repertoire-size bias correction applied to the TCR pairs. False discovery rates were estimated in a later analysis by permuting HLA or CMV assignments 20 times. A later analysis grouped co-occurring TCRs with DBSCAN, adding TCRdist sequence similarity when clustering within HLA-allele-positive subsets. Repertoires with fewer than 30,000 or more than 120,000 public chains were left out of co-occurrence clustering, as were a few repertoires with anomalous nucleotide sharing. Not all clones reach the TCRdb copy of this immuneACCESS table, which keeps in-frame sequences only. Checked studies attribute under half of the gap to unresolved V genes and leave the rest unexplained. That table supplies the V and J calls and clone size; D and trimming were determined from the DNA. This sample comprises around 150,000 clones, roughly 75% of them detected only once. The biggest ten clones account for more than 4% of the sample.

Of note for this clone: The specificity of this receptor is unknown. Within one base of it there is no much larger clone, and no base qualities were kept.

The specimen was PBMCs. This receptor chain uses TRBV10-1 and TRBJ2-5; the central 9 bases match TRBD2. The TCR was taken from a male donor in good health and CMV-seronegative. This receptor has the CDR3 CASSEFGWALAGRKETQYF. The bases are TGCGCCAGCAGTGAATTCGGCTGGGCGCTAGCGGGAAGGAAAGAGACCCAGTACTTC.